The 22 T cell receptor beta chains given below trace back to one sample, sequenced in a study of neurological immune-mediated disorders. Specified time point: longitudinal time-point 2. Via MiXCR, TCRdb re-called the 5' RACE reads, giving one row per CDR3 protein. The top ten clones hold around 13% of a sample with 60,000 to 75,000 distinct CDR3 sequences, more than 9.5% of them seen once. The sample was PBMCs. These receptors all come from a young man in good health.

This clonotype was detected ten times or more. V gene TRBV10-3 combines with J gene TRBJ1-5; D perhaps matches TRBD1 (6 bases). CDR3 size: 15 residues. Germline V gives CDR1 ENHRY, CDR2 SYGVKD. Trimming shortened V by 3 bases and J by 4 bases, and 13 bases separated the two germline ends. CDR3 region: CAISERQAFNQPQHF. The CDR3 nucleotides read TGTGCCATCAGTGAAAGACAGGCGTTTAATCAGCCCCAGCATTTT.

This clonotype came up many times. This chain uses TRBV20-1 with TRBJ2-7; a possible D gene is TRBD1 (6 bases). From germline, CDR1 is DFQATT and CDR2 SNEGSKA (reference sequence). This CDR3 is built from 13 residues. Trimming shortened V by 2 bases and J by 5 bases, and 13 bases separated the two germline ends. CDR3 sequence: CSARRGAGDEQYF. Here the CDR3 DNA reads TGCAGTGCTAGACGTGGGGCAGGGGACGAGCAGTACTTC.

Ten or more counts support this clonotype. This chain links TRBV5-5 with TRBJ2-3; perhaps TRBD2 as D (6 bases). The germline V and J ends were trimmed by 3 bases and 0 bases, with 23 bases remaining between them. This CDR3 comprises 19 residues. The germline V gene has CDR1 SGHKS and CDR2 YYEKEE (reference sequence). The CDR3 DNA reads TGTGCCAGCAGCTCCGCTAGACTCCCCGCGCGGGGTAGCACAGATACGCAGTATTTT. Amino acid sequence: CASSSARLPARGSTDTQYF.

Points on this clonotype: The junction differs from germline at one of its ends, possibly a read error. This chain joins TRBV5-1 and TRBJ2-2; D is possibly TRBD2 (7 bases). The CDR3 runs 13 residues. Germline lookup yields CDR1 SGHRS and CDR2 YFSETQ. The CDR3 DNA sequence: TGCGCCAGCAGCCGGGGGGACAACGGGGAGCTCTTTTTT. Residues: CASSRGDNGELFF.

In its sample, this clonotype was seen many times. The chain combines TRBV7-8 with TRBJ2-3; D is uncertain. Germline V gene sequence: CDR1 SGHVS, CDR2 FQNEAQ. The CDR3 is made up of 17 amino acids. V was trimmed by 0 bases and J by 0 bases, leaving 13 bases between them. The CDR3 is CASSLAGMAGSTDTQYF. In DNA form, the CDR3 reads TGTGCCAGCAGCTTAGCGGGGATGGCAGGAAGCACAGATACGCAGTATTTT.

The V gene is TRBV28, the J gene TRBJ2-7, with D unresolved. Germline V gene lookup returns CDR1 MDHEN and CDR2 SYDVKM. CDR3 length equals 14 residues. V lost 1 base to trimming and J lost 0 bases, with 7 bases between them. The CDR3 nucleotides are TGTGCCAGCAGTTTATCGGTGACCTCCTACGAGCAGTACTTC. This encodes CASSLSVTSYEQYF. The full variable domain, with the rest looked up from reference TRBV28 and TRBJ2-7, is DVKVTQSSRYLVKRTGEKVFLECVQDMDHENMFWYRQDPGLGLRLIYFSYDVKMKEKGDIPEGYSVSREKKERFSLILESASTNQTSMYLCASSLSVTSYEQYFGPGTRLTVT.

Within the sample, this clonotype is medium-sized. V gene TRBV7-2 combines with J gene TRBJ1-6; tentatively, D is TRBD1 (5 bases). CDR1 is SGHTA and CDR2 is FQGNSA in the germline V gene. The CDR3 has 13 amino acids. With 9 bases removed from V and 4 bases from J, the gap between germline ends came to 10 bases. This chain's CDR3 is CASEAGYNSPLHF. The CDR3 DNA is TGTGCCAGTGAGGCAGGGTATAATTCACCCCTCCACTTT.

This clonotype occurred many times. This rearrangement joins TRBV7-2 to TRBJ2-1; maybe TRBD2 (6 bases). The CDR3 totals 12 residues. V shed 4 bases and J shed 12 bases, with 13 bases lying between them. From germline, CDR1 is SGHTA and CDR2 FQGNSA. The CDR3: CASSSDLGGQFF. DNA for the CDR3: TGTGCCAGCAGCTCCGATCTCGGGGGGCAGTTCTTC.

This clonotype was seen repeatedly, ten times or more. The chain uses TRBV7-6 and TRBJ1-3, with D maybe TRBD1 (6 bases). In germline, CDR1 is SGHVS, CDR2 FNYEAQ. V was shortened by 3 bases and J by 4 bases, with 16 bases between the two germline ends. The CDR3 consists of 16 residues. The CDR3 spells CASSFYLDRAGNTIYF. The CDR3 DNA follows: TGTGCCAGCAGCTTTTATTTGGACAGAGCCGGAAACACCATATATTTT. Full variable domain (missing parts from reference TRBV7-6 and TRBJ1-3): GAGVSQSPRYKVTKRGQDVALRCDPISGHVSLYWYRQALGQGPEFLTYFNYEAQQDKSGLPNDRFSAERPEGSISTLTIQRTEQRDSAMYRCASSFYLDRAGNTIYFGEGSWLTVV.

This clonotype occurred many times. The chain employs TRBV7-9 and TRBJ1-1; possibly TRBD1 for D (6 bases). From germline, CDR1 is SEHNR and CDR2 FQNEAQ (reference sequence). V was shortened by 5 bases and J by 10 bases, with 14 bases between the two germline ends. CDR3 length: 12 amino acids. The CDR3 protein is CASSRGPRGAFF. The CDR3 DNA reads TGTGCCAGCAGCCGGGGGCCCCGAGGAGCTTTCTTT.

This clonotype has a count of ten or more. This chain uses TRBV6-5 with TRBJ2-1; weak D call: TRBD1 (6 bases). V shed 2 bases and J shed 4 bases, with 9 bases lying between them. The length of the CDR3 is 14 residues. CDR1 is MNHEY and CDR2 is SVGAGI in the germline V gene. The CDR3 protein is CASSYAQGYNEQFF. CDR3 coding DNA: TGTGCCAGCAGTTACGCACAGGGTTACAATGAGCAGTTCTTC.

This clonotype was observed at least ten times. The chain carries TRBV6-5 and TRBJ2-2; 10 bases are a match to TRBD1. The CDR3 extends over 15 amino acids. CDR1 is MNHEY, CDR2 SVGAGI, per germline. With V trimmed by 6 bases and J by 5 bases, 6 bases remained unmatched. The CDR3 sequence is CASRPDRGLTGELFF. CDR3 DNA: TGTGCCAGCAGACCCGACAGGGGGCTTACCGGGGAGCTGTTTTTT.

This clonotype was found many times. The genes are TRBV7-2 and TRBJ2-7, with D perhaps matching TRBD1 (5 bases). Germline CDR1 reads SGHTA; CDR2 reads FQGNSA. The CDR3 totals 14 residues. The germline V and J ends were trimmed by 3 bases and 3 bases, with 12 bases remaining between them. The CDR3 loop reads CASSFGLRGYEQYF. The CDR3 region has the DNA TGTGCCAGCAGCTTTGGATTAAGGGGCTACGAGCAGTACTTC.

This clonotype has a count of ten or more. The chain combines TRBV16 with TRBJ2-3; D is ambiguous. Germline loops: CDR1 KGHSY, CDR2 FQNENV. V was trimmed by 4 bases and J by 6 bases, leaving 11 bases between them. This CDR3 spans 13 amino acids. The CDR3 is CASSPLEGDTQYF. The CDR3 nucleotides read TGTGCCAGCAGCCCTTTGGAAGGGGATACGCAGTATTTT.

This clonotype showed up many times. The rearrangement uses TRBV11-1 and TRBJ2-1; 10 bases are shared with TRBD2. After removal of 5 bases from V and 12 bases from J, the junction contained 19 bases not matched to a gene. This CDR3 region has 17 residues. Per the germline V gene, CDR1 is SGHAT and CDR2 is FQDESV (reference sequence). This CDR3 is CASSTGTSGNLQSRQFF. The CDR3 DNA reads as TGTGCCAGCAGCACAGGAACTAGCGGGAACTTACAATCTCGGCAGTTCTTC.

This clonotype was seen ten or more times. This chain connects TRBV19 to TRBJ2-1; a weak D match, TRBD2 (5 bases). Trimming pared 4 bases from V and 8 bases from J, leaving 12 bases between. Germline CDR1 reads LNHDA; CDR2 reads SQIVND (reference sequence). The CDR3 consists of 13 residues. The CDR3 nucleotides read TGTGCCAGTAGTACGCGGGCAGCGGATGAGCAGTTCTTC. Translating it yields CASSTRAADEQFF.

This chain links TRBV3-1 with TRBJ2-1, with 8 bases matching TRBD2. V shed 4 bases, J shed 8 bases, and the junction held 10 bases outside the gene matches. The CDR3 loop spans 15 amino acids. Germline CDR1 reads LGHDT; CDR2 reads YNNKEL (reference sequence). The CDR3 region is CASSPTSGIHHEQFF. The CDR3 coding sequence is TGTGCCAGCAGCCCAACTAGCGGAATACACCATGAGCAGTTCTTC.

This clonotype was picked up many times. The chain couples TRBV5-5 to TRBJ1-2; no firm D call. CDR3 length: 14 residues. Trimming took off 0 bases at V and 1 base at J, with 7 bases between the two ends. Germline lookup yields CDR1 SGHKS and CDR2 YYEKEE (reference sequence). CDR3 residues: CASSLGGLNYGYTF. For the CDR3, the DNA is TGTGCCAGCAGCTTGGGGGGTCTTAACTATGGCTACACCTTC.

This clonotype was observed many times. The genes are TRBV6-5 and TRBJ2-2; D possibly uses TRBD1 or TRBD2 (5 bases each). Germline values: CDR1 MNHEY, CDR2 SVGAGI. The V end lost 7 bases, the J end lost 3 bases, and 12 bases lay between the germline ends. The CDR3 consists of 14 residues. CDR3 protein: CASKRGADTGELFF. CDR3 bases: TGTGCCAGCAAAAGGGGAGCTGACACCGGGGAGCTGTTTTTT.

This clonotype was picked up many times. The CDR3 loop is CASIGPGVGGYTF. The CDR3 DNA reads TGTGCCAGCATCGGACCGGGAGTGGGTGGCTACACCTTC. The chain is built from TRBV12-3 or TRBV12-4 and TRBJ1-2; D gene uncertain. Trimming shortened V by 7 bases and J by 7 bases, and 16 bases separated the two germline ends. The CDR3 extends over 13 amino acids.

Many counts were recorded for this clonotype. The rearrangement links TRBV2 to TRBJ1-2, with D uncertain. This CDR3 region has 13 residues. V lost 1 base and J 7 bases, leaving 10 bases between the germline ends. Germline V gives CDR1 SNHLY, CDR2 FYNNEI. The CDR3 region has the DNA TGTGCCAGCAGTGAAGGGGAAGGGCTTGGCTACACCTTC. Translation gives CASSEGEGLGYTF.

This clonotype was picked up many times. V usage is TRBV7-6 and J usage is TRBJ2-5; 7 bases are a match to TRBD1. From germline, CDR1 is SGHVS and CDR2 FNYEAQ. J was trimmed by 2 bases and V by 6 bases; bases with no gene match: 18. This CDR3 is 18 amino acids long. CDR3: CASSYLLSTPGQQETQYF. DNA for the CDR3: TGTGCCAGCAGTTACTTACTTTCGACTCCGGGACAGCAAGAGACCCAGTACTTC.